This T cell receptor beta chain was found in a study of T cell clones after liver transplantation. Across the whole study: Samples came from ITN030ST, which attempted immunosuppression withdrawal within 2 years of liver transplantation. A pre-transplant mixed lymphocyte reaction with TCRbeta sequencing defined graft-donor-reactive clones followed in post-transplant blood. Tolerant meant at least one year fully off immunosuppression without liver enzymes above twice normal. Notes on the study in general: Rather than being deleted, graft donor-reactive T cells may have moved into the graft.

Produced via immunoSEQ multiplex PCR; TCRdb's table is partial and in-frame only. Of fewer than 85,000 clones detected, around four fifths appear once; the ten largest clones hold 2.8%. With respect to this clone: Its antigen is undetermined.

Specimen: CD4+ T cells from blood, collected at the 22-month timepoint. The source of this sequence is a human patient who received a liver transplant. Some T cells may originate from the graft donor.

The CDR3 loop is CASSMDSSGNTIYF. The CDR3 DNA follows: TGTGCCAGTAGTATGGACAGCTCTGGAAACACCATATATTTT. The V gene is TRBV19, the J gene TRBJ1-3; D might be TRBD1 (6 bases). Deletions cut 3 bases from V and 0 bases from J, with 6 bases between. CDR1 is LNHDA, CDR2 SQIVND, per germline (reference sequence). The CDR3 runs to 14 residues.